This T cell receptor (beta chain) was captured in a study of blood T cell repertoires in COVID-19 (dated by TCRdb to 2020 to 2021). A note on the overall study: Samples covering the acute and convalescent phases of COVID-19 were provided by collaborators in the United States, Italy and Spain. HLA class I and class II types, where available, came from metadata supplied by the sample provider rather than from assay-based typing. The samples were drawn from the first 160 participants of the ongoing ImmuneRACE study and from 950 to 1,500 subjects provided by 6 global collaborators. The dataset comprised deeply sampled blood TCRbeta repertoires from subjects exposed to, actively infected with, or recovered from COVID-19. A de-identified subject ID, COVID-19 status, age in years and sex were almost always included in the sample metadata. The prospective study material was composed of cDNA or gDNA derived from T cells, B-cell-depleted T cells, or PBMCs. The repertoires were released in a freely available public database meant as a resource for research on the immune response to SARS-CoV-2. What the work shows at the level of the full study, not this receptor alone: The amount of clinical and demographic metadata varied by source and participant and was provided uncurated.

The sample holds a few counts of this clone. Its antigen target is currently unknown. Per-nucleotide qualities are absent, and no much larger clonotype sits a single base away. One collaborating source in Seattle enrolled patients during active infection and followed them longitudinally through the course of disease. Collaborating institutions collected whole blood in K2EDTA tubes following their own protocols. For TCRbeta analysis, collaborators shipped samples as frozen whole blood, isolated PBMCs, or DNA extracted from either of those sample types. V is shortened by 5 bases, J by 4 bases, and the region joining them spans 21 bases. CDR1 and CDR2 (MDHEN, SYDVKM) derive from the germline V gene. Counted from cysteine to phenylalanine, this CDR3 has 16 amino acids. Just CDR3 DNA is preserved here, 48 bases in frame from base 1. TCRbeta CDR3 regions were amplified from genomic DNA using the immunoSEQ Assay, a bias-controlled multiplex PCR. The authors' analysis ran thus. The number of nucleated cells in each sample was estimated by amplification of reference gene primers within the assay. Sequence reads were collapsed and filtered to measure the absolute abundance of every unique TCRbeta CDR3 rearrangement. For each sample, productive Simpson clonality was calculated by taking the square root of Simpson's diversity index across productive rearrangements. What TCRdb holds here is the immuneACCESS table cut down to in-frame rearrangements. Part of the clones is not present; checked against another copy, under half of the missing clones reflect an unresolved V gene, and the others are unexplained. D and trimming come from the DNA, and the V and J calls and clone size come from that table. The sample has fewer than 350,000 clones on record, 70% to 90% of them singletons. 12% of the sample lies in the top ten.

The chain is encoded by TRBV28 joined to TRBJ2-7; the D gene is perhaps TRBD1, on 6 matching bases. The material sequenced was peripheral blood. This sequence was found in a woman younger than 45 with COVID-19, enrolled during active disease. The CDR3 region: CASSGWDTLNNYEQYF. The nucleotides are TGTGCCAGCAGTGGGTGGGACACCCTGAACAATTACGAGCAGTACTTC.